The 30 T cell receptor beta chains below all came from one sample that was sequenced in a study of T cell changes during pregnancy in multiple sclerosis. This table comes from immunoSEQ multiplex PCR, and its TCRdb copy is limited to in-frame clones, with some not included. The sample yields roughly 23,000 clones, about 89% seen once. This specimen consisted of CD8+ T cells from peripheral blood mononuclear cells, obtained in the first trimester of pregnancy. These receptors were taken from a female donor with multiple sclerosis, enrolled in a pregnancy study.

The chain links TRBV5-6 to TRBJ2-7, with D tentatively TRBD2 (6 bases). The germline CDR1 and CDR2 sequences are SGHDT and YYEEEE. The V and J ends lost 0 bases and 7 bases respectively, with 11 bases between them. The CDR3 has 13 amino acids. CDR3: CASSLGASEEQYF. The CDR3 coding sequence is TGTGCCAGCAGCTTGGGGGCTAGCGAGGAGCAGTACTTC.

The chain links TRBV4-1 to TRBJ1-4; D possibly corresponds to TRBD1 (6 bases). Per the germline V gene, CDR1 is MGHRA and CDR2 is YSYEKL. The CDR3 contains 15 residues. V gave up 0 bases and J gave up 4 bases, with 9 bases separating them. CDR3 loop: CASSQEQGLNEKLFF. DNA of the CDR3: TGCGCCAGCAGCCAAGAACAGGGCCTTAATGAAAAACTGTTTTTT.

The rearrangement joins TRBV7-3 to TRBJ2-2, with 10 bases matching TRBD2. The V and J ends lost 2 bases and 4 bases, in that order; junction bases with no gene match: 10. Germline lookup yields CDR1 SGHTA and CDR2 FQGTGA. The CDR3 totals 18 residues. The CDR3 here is CASSLLAGDPLGTGELFF. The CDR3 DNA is TGTGCCAGCAGCTTACTAGCGGGAGATCCCTTAGGCACCGGGGAGCTGTTTTTT.

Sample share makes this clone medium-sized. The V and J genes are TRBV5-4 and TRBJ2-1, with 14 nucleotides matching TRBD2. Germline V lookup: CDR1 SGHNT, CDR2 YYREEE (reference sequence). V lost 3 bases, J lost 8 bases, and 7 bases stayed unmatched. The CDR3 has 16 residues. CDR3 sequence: CASSYGTSGSIDEQFF. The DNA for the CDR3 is TGTGCCAGCAGCTACGGGACTAGCGGGAGTATAGATGAGCAGTTCTTC. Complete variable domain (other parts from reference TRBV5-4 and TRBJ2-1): ETGVTQSPTHLIKTRGQQVTLRCSSQSGHNTVSWYQQALGQGPQFIFQYYREEENGRGNFPPRFSGLQFPNYSSELNVNALELDDSALYLCASSYGTSGSIDEQFFGPGTRLTVL.

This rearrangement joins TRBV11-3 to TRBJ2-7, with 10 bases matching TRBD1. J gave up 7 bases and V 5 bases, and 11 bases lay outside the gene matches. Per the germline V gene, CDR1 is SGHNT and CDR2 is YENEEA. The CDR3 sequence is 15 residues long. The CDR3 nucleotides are TGTGCCAGCAGCCCTCGGACAGGGGGGCTTCCGGAGCAGTACTTC. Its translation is CASSPRTGGLPEQYF.

This CDR3 is CASSLTGVNEQFF. CDR3 nucleotide sequence: TGTGCCAGCAGCTTAACAGGGGTCAATGAGCAGTTCTTC. The genes are TRBV7-9 and TRBJ2-1; 7 bases line up with TRBD1. Trimming removed 2 bases from V and 6 bases from J; junction bases left unmatched: 1. The CDR3 has 13 residues. The germline V gene has CDR1 SEHNR and CDR2 FQNEAQ (reference sequence).

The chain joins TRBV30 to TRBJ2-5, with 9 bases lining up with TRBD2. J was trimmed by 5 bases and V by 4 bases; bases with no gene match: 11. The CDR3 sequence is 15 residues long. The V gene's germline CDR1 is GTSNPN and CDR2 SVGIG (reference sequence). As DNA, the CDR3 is TGTGCCTGGAAGGAAGGAGCGGGAGGTTATGAGACCCAGTACTTC. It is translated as CAWKEGAGGYETQYF. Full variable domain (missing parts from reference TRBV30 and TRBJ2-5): SQTIHQWPATLVQPVGSPLSLECTVEGTSNPNLYWYRQAAGRGLQLLFYSVGIGQISSEVPQNLSASRPQDRQFILSSKKLLLSDSGFYLCAWKEGAGGYETQYFGPGTRLLVL.

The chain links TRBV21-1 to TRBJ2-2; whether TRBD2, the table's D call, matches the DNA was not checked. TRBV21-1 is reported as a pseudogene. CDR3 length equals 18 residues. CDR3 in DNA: TGTGCCAGCAGCAAAGGGCTAGCGGGAGGGATGGACACCGGGGAGCTGTTTTTT. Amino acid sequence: CASSKGLAGGMDTGELFF.

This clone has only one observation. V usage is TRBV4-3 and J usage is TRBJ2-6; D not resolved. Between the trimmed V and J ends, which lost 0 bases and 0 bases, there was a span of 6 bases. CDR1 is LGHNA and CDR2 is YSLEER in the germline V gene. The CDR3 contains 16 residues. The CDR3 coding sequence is TGCGCCAGCAGCCAAGAAATCTACTCTGGGGCCAACGTCCTGACTTTC. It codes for CASSQEIYSGANVLTF.

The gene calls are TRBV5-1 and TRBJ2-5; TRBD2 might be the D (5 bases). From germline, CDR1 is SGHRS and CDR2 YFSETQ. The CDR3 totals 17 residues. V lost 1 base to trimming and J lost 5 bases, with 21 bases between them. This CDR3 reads CASSLLQRITPKETQYF. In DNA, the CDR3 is TGCGCCAGCAGCTTGCTCCAGCGGATAACCCCCAAGGAGACCCAGTACTTC.

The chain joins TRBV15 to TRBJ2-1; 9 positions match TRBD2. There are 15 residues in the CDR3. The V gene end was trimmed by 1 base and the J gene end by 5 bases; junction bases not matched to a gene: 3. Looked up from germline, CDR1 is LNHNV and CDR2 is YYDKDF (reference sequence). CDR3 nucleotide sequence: TGTGCCACCAGCAGAGGACTAGCGGAAAACAATGAGCAGTTCTTC. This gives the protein CATSRGLAENNEQFF.

The CDR3 DNA reads TGCGCCAGCAGCTTGAAGACTAGCGGGAGCCTTAGCACAGATACGCAGTATTTT. It is translated as CASSLKTSGSLSTDTQYF. The rearrangement links TRBV5-1 to TRBJ2-3, with 12 bases that match TRBD2. Germline V gene lookup returns CDR1 SGHRS and CDR2 YFSETQ. CDR3 size: 18 residues. V lost 1 base to trimming and J lost 0 bases; unmatched junction nucleotides: 6.

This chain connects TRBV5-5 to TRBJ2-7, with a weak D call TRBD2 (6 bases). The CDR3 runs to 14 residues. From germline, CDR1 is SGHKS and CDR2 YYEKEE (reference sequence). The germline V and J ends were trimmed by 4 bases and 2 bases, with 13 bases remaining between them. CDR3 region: CASSPGLGTYEQYF. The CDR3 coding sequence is TGTGCCAGCAGCCCGGGACTCGGCACCTACGAGCAGTACTTC.

The CDR3 DNA reads TGTGCCAGGGACAGTCCGAGCTCCTACGAGCAGTACTTC. This gives the protein CARDSPSSYEQYF. The rearrangement uses TRBV25-1 and TRBJ2-5; possible D gene TRBD1, 6 bases. The J call may be in error: the DNA end matches TRBJ2-7 better. CDR1 is MGHDK, CDR2 SYGVNS, per germline. This CDR3 is 13 amino acids long.

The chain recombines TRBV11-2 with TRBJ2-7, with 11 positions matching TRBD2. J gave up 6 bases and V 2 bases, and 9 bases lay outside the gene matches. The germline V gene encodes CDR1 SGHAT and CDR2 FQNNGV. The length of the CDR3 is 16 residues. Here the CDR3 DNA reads TGTGCCAGCAGCTTAAGGGAACTAGCGGGAGCAACCGAGCAGTACTTC. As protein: CASSLRELAGATEQYF.

Written as DNA, the CDR3 is TGTGCCAGCAGTTTGAGTAGCACAGATACGCAGTATTTT. It yields the protein CASSLSSTDTQYF. The chain uses TRBV6-5 and TRBJ2-3; D gene ambiguous. The CDR3 is made up of 13 amino acids. V gave up 4 bases and J gave up 0 bases, with 5 bases separating them. The germline V gene encodes CDR1 MNHEY and CDR2 SVGAGI.

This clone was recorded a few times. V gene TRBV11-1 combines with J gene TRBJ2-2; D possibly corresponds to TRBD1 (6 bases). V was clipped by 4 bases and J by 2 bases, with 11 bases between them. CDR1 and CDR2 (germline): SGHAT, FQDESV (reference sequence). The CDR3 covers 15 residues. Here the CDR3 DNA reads TGTGCCAGCAGCTGGAGGACAGACAACACCGGGGAGCTGTTTTTT. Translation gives CASSWRTDNTGELFF.

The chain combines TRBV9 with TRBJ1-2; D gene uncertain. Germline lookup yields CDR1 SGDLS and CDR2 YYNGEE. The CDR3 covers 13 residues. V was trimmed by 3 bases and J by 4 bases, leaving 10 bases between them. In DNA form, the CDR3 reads TGTGCCAGCAGCGGTACACGGAGCTATGGCTACACCTTC. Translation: CASSGTRSYGYTF.

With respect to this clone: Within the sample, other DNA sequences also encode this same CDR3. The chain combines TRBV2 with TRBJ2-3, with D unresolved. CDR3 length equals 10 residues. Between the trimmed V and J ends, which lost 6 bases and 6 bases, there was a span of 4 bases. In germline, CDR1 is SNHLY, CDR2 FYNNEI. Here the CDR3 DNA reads TGTGCCAGCAGGGAGGATACGCAGTATTTT. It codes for CASREDTQYF.

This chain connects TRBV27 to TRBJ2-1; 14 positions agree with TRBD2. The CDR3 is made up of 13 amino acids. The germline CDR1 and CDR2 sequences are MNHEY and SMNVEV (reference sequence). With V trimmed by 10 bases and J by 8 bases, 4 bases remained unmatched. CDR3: CATGTSGRYEQFF. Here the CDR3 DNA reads TGTGCCACCGGGACTAGCGGGAGATATGAGCAGTTCTTC.

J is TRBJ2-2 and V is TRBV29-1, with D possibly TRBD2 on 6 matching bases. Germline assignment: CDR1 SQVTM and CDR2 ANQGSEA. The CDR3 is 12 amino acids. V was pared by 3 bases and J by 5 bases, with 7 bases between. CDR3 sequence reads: CSVDGGTGELFF. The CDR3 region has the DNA TGCAGCGTTGATGGGGGGACCGGGGAGCTGTTTTTT.

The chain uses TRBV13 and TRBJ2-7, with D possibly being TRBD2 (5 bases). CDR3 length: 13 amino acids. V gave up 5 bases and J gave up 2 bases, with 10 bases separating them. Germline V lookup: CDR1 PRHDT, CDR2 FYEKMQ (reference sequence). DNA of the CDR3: TGTGCCAGCAGCCCCGGACTGCCCTACGAGCAGTACTTC. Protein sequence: CASSPGLPYEQYF.

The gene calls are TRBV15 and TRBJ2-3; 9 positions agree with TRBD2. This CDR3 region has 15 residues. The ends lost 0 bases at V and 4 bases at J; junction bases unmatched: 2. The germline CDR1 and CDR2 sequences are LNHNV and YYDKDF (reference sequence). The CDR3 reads CATSREAGGADTQYF. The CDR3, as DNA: TGTGCCACCAGCAGAGAAGCGGGAGGAGCAGATACGCAGTATTTT.

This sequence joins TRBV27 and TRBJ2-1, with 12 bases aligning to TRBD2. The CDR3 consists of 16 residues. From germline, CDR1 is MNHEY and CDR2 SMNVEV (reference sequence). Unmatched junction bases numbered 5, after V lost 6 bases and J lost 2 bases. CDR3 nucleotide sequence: TGTGCCAGCAGACAAACTAGCGGGAGGACCTACAATGAGCAGTTCTTC. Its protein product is CASRQTSGRTYNEQFF.

CDR3 sequence reads: CASSLFRQGRTSNTEAFF. In DNA, the CDR3 is TGCGCCAGCAGCTTGTTCCGACAGGGTAGGACTTCGAACACTGAAGCTTTCTTT. V is TRBV5-1 and J is TRBJ1-1, with 7 bases identical to TRBD1. Germline V gene data show CDR1 as SGHRS and CDR2 as YFSETQ. The CDR3 has 18 amino acids. V shed 1 base, J shed 1 base, and the junction held 13 bases outside the gene matches.

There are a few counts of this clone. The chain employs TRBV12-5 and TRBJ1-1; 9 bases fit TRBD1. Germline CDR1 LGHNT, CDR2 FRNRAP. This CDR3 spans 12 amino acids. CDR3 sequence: CASGQGTAEAFF. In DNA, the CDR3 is TGTGCCAGCGGACAGGGGACCGCTGAAGCTTTCTTT. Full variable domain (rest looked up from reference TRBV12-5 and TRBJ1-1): DARVTQTPRHKVTEMGQEVTMRCQPILGHNTVFWYRQTMMQGLELLAYFRNRAPLDDSGMPKDRFSAEMPDATLATLKIQPSEPRDSAVYFCASGQGTAEAFFGQGTRLTVV.

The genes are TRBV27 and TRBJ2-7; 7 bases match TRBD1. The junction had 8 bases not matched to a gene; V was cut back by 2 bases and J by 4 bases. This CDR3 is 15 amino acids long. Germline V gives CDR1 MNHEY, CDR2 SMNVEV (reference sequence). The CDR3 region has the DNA TGTGCCAGCAGTTTAGGATCAGGGGGTAGGTACGAGCAGTACTTC. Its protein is CASSLGSGGRYEQYF.

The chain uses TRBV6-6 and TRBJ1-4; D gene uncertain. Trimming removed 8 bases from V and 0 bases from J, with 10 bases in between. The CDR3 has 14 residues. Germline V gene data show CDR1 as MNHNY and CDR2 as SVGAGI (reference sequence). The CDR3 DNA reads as TGTGCCAGCCGCCAGATTGCAACTAATGAAAAACTGTTTTTT. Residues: CASRQIATNEKLFF.

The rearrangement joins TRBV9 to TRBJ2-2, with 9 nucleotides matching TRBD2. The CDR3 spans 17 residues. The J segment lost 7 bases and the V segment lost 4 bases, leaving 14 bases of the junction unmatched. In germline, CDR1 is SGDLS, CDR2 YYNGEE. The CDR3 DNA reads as TGTGCCAGCAGCTCTCCATTAGCGGGAGTCGATGGCGGGGAGCTGTTTTTT. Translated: CASSSPLAGVDGGELFF.

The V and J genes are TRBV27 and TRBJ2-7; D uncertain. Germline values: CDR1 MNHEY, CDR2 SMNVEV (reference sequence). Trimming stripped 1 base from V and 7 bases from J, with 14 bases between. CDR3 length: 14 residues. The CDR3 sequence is CASSLFPNAEEQYF. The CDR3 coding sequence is TGTGCCAGCAGTTTATTCCCTAACGCGGAGGAGCAGTACTTC.